The T cell receptor (beta chain) described here comes from a study of blood T cell repertoires in COVID-19 (dated by TCRdb to 2018 to 2020). Regarding the study in general: Samples covering the acute and convalescent phases of COVID-19 were provided by collaborators in the United States, Italy and Spain. The prospective study material was composed of cDNA or gDNA derived from T cells, B-cell-depleted T cells, or PBMCs. The dataset comprised deeply sampled blood TCRbeta repertoires from subjects exposed to, actively infected with, or recovered from COVID-19. A freely available public database, intended as a resource for researchers studying the immune response to SARS-CoV-2, is where the repertoires were released. Samples came from the ongoing ImmuneRACE study (first 160 participants) plus 1,254 subjects from 6 global collaborators. Sample metadata almost always included a de-identified subject ID, COVID-19 status, age in years and sex. Where available, HLA class I and class II types were obtained from metadata supplied by the sample provider rather than from assay-based typing.

The CDR3 holds 17 amino acids from the cysteine to the phenylalanine. Of all the DNA, just the CDR3 is kept, 51 bases in frame from base 1. CDR1 is given as LGHNA and CDR2 as YNFKEQ, both from the germline V gene. The V end loses 0 bases and the J end loses 3 bases, and a stretch of 18 bases separates them. TCRbeta CDR3 regions were amplified from genomic DNA using the immunoSEQ Assay, a bias-controlled multiplex PCR. In the original analysis: The number of nucleated cells in each sample was estimated by amplification of reference gene primers within the assay. To quantify the absolute abundance of each unique TCRbeta CDR3 rearrangement, sequence reads were collapsed and filtered. For each sample, productive Simpson clonality was calculated as the square root of Simpson's diversity index across productive rearrangements. Imported from immuneACCESS, the table was reduced by TCRdb to in-frame sequences with V and J called. These copies leave out some clones; in studies compared against another copy, an unresolved V gene accounts for under half, and the cause of the remainder is not known. Clonal size and the V and J genes are those of that table, whereas D and trimming came from the DNA. The table for this sample lists some 200,000 clones; 84% of them were counted only once. The ten largest clones take up 7.8% of the sample.

Overall results and qualifications from the work: How much clinical and demographic metadata was included differed by source and by participant, and the metadata was provided uncurated.

Details on this clone: Its antigen remains unidentified. Base qualities are not at hand, and no much larger clone is one base apart.

At one collaborating source in Seattle, patients were enrolled during active infection and were followed longitudinally through the course of disease. Whole blood was collected in K2EDTA tubes by collaborating institutions according to the institutions' own protocols. Collaborator samples were shipped for TCRbeta analysis as frozen whole blood, isolated PBMCs, or DNA extracted from either sample type. The sequenced sample was peripheral blood. This TCR derives from an elderly woman with COVID-19, enrolled during active disease. The rearranged segments are TRBV4-2 and TRBJ2-7; the D segment could be TRBD2, given 5 matching bases. The CDR3 region has the sequence CASSQDSRSHRGYEQYF. In nucleotide form, the sequence is TGTGCCAGCAGCCAAGATTCCAGGTCCCACCGGGGCTACGAGCAGTACTTC.